This T cell receptor beta chain is from a study of T-cell memory formation after mild COVID-19. Overall study: Largely donor-specific sequence clusters came from a couple of donors.

This CDR3 comprises 14 residues. The germline V and J ends were trimmed by 4 bases and 0 bases, with 9 bases remaining between them. The germline V gene encodes CDR1 SGHTA and CDR2 FQGTGA. Libraries for TCRalpha and TCRbeta carried sample barcodes and unique molecular identifiers via 5'RACE. TCRdb passed the 5' RACE reads through MiXCR, listing each CDR3 protein once. The data hold 540,000 or so distinct CDR3 sequences, with around 21% observed a single time. This clonotype was seen a few times. Sequencing was done on a sample of PBMCs or a T cell subset sorted from them (not recorded which). The V call is TRBV7-3, the J call TRBJ1-2; D not certain. This clonotype was obtained from an adult woman who had mild COVID-19 (a few samples of this study predate the infection). Cell type and time point are not known. CDR3 bases: TGTGCCAGCAGCTCCGACGGCGCTAACTATGGCTACACCTTC. Translated: CASSSDGANYGYTF. The whole variable domain, remainder taken from reference TRBV7-3 and TRBJ1-2, is GAGVSQTPSNKVTEKGKYVELRCDPISGHTALYWYRQSLGQGPEFLIYFQGTGAADDSGLPNDRFFAVRPEGSVSTLKIQRTERGDSAVYLCASSSDGANYGYTFGSGTRLTVV.